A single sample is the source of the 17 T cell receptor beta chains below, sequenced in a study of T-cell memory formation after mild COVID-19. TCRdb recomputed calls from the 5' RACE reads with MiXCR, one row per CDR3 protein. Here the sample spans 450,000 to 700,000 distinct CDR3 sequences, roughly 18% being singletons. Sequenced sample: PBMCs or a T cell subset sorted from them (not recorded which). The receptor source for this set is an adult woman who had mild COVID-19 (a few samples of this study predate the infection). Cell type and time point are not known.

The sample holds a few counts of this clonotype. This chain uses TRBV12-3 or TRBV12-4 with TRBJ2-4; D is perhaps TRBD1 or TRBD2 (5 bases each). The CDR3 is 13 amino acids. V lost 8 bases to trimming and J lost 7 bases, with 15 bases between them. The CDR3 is CASRRDLINIQYF. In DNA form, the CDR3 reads TGTGCCAGCCGCCGGGACCTAATTAACATTCAGTACTTC.

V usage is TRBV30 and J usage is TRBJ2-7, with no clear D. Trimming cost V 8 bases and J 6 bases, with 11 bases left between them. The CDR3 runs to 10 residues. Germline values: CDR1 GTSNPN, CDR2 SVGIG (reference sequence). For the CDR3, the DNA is TGTGCCAGGGAAGCCCTCGAGCAGTACTTC. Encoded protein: CAREALEQYF.

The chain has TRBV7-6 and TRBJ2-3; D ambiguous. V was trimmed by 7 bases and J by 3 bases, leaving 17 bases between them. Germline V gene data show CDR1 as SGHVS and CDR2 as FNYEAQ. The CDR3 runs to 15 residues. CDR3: CASTPSRKWTDTQYF. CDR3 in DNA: TGTGCCAGCACCCCCTCCCGCAAGTGGACAGATACGCAGTATTTT.

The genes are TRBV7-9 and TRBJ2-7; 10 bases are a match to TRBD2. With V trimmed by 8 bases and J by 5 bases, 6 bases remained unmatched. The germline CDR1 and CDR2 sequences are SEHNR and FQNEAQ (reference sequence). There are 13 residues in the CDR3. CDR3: CASRPSGGNEQYF. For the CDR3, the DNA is TGTGCCAGCCGGCCTAGCGGGGGCAACGAGCAGTACTTC.

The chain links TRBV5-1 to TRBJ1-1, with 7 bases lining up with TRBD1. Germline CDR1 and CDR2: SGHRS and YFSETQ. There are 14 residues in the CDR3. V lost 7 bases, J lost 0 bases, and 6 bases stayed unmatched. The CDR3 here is CASAFGTVNTEAFF. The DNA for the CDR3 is TGCGCCAGCGCCTTCGGGACAGTGAACACTGAAGCTTTCTTT. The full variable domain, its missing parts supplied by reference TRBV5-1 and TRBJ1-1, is KAGVTQTPRYLIKTRGQQVTLSCSPISGHRSVSWYQQTPGQGLQFLFEYFSETQRNKGNFPGRFSGRQFSNSRSEMNVSTLELGDSALYLCASAFGTVNTEAFFGQGTRLTVV.

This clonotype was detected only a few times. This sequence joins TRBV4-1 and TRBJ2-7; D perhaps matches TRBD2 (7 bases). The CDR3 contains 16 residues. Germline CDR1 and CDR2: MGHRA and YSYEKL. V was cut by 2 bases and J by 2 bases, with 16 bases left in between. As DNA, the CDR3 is TGCGCCAGCAGCCAACCTAGATGGGGGGGGCCCTACGAGCAGTACTTC. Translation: CASSQPRWGGPYEQYF.

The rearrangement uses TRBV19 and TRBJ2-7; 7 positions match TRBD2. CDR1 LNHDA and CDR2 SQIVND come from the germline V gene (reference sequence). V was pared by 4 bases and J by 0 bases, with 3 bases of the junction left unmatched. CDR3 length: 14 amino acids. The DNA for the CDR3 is TGTGCCAGTAGTACAAGCGGGAACTCCTACGAGCAGTACTTC. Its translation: CASSTSGNSYEQYF. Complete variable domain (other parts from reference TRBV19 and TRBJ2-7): DGGITQSPKYLFRKEGQNVTLSCEQNLNHDAMYWYRQDPGQGLRLIYYSQIVNDFQKGDIAEGYSVSREKKESFPLTVTSAQKNPTAFYLCASSTSGNSYEQYFGPGTRLTVT.

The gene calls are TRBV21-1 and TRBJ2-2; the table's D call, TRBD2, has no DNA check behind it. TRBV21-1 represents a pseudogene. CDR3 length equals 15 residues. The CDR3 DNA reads TGTGCCAGCAGCAAGGGACTAGCGGACACCGGGGAGCTGTTTTTT. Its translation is CASSKGLADTGELFF.

As DNA, the CDR3 is TGTGCCAGCAGCTTAGTCCCCGGGACAGGGGGCTTTGCGGGGGCCTCCTACGAGCAGTACTTC. Amino acids: CASSLVPGTGGFAGASYEQYF. The chain is built from TRBV7-2 and TRBJ2-7, with 12 nucleotides matching TRBD1. After removal of 1 base from V and 0 bases from J, the junction contained 16 bases not matched to a gene. The CDR3 runs 21 residues. Per germline, CDR1 SGHTA and CDR2 FQGNSA.

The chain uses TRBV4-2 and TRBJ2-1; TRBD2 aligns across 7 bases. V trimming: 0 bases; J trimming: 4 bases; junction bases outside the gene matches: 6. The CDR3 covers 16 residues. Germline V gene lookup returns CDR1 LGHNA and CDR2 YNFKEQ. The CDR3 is CASSQDTGGMYNEQFF. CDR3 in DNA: TGTGCCAGCAGCCAAGATACGGGAGGTATGTACAATGAGCAGTTCTTC.

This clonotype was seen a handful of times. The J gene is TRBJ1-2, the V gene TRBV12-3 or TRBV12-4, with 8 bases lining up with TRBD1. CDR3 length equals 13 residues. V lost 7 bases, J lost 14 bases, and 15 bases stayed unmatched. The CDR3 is CASTATRTGSKTF. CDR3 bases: TGTGCCAGCACCGCCACGAGGACAGGGTCGAAGACCTTC.

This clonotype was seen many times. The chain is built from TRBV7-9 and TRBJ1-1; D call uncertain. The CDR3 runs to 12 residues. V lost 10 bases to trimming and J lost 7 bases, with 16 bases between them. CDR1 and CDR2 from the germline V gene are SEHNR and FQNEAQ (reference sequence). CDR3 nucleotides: TGTGCCACCGGGTCAGAATACGGTGAAGCTTTCTTT. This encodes CATGSEYGEAFF.

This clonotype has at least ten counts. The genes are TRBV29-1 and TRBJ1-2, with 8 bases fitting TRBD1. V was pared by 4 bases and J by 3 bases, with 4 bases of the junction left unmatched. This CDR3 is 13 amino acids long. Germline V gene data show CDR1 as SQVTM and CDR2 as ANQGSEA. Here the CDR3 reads CSVGTGIHYGYTF. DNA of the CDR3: TGCAGCGTTGGGACAGGGATTCACTATGGCTACACCTTC.

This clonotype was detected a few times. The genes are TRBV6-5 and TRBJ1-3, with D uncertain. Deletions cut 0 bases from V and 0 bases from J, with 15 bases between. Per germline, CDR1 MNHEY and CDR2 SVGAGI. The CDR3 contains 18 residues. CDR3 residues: CASSYSGVFAASGNTIYF. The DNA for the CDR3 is TGTGCCAGCAGTTACTCGGGTGTGTTCGCAGCCTCTGGAAACACCATATATTTT.

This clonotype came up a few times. CDR3 DNA: TGCAGCGCCCCAGTCGGTACCTCGAACACCGGGGAGCTGTTTTTT. It codes for CSAPVGTSNTGELFF. This sequence joins TRBV29-1 and TRBJ2-2; D remains ambiguous. CDR1 is SQVTM and CDR2 is ANQGSEA in the germline V gene. The CDR3 sequence is 15 residues long. V was shortened by 7 bases and J by 0 bases, with 15 bases between the two germline ends.

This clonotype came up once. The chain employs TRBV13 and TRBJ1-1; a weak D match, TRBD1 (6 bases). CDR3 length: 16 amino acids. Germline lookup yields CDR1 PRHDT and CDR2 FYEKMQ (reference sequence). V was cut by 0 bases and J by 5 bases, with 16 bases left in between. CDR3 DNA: TGTGCCAGCAGCTTAGGCATGAGAGGGGGTTTTACTGAAGCTTTCTTT. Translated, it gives CASSLGMRGGFTEAFF.

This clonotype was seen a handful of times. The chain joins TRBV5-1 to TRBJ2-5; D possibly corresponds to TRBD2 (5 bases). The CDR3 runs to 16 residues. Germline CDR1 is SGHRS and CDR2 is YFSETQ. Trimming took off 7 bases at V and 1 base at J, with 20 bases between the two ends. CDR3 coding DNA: TGCGCCAGCCAGTTTTTTGCGGGCCCTTCCCAAGAGACCCAGTACTTC. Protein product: CASQFFAGPSQETQYF. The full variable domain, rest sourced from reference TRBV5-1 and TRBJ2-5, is KAGVTQTPRYLIKTRGQQVTLSCSPISGHRSVSWYQQTPGQGLQFLFEYFSETQRNKGNFPGRFSGRQFSNSRSEMNVSTLELGDSALYLCASQFFAGPSQETQYFGPGTRLLVL.